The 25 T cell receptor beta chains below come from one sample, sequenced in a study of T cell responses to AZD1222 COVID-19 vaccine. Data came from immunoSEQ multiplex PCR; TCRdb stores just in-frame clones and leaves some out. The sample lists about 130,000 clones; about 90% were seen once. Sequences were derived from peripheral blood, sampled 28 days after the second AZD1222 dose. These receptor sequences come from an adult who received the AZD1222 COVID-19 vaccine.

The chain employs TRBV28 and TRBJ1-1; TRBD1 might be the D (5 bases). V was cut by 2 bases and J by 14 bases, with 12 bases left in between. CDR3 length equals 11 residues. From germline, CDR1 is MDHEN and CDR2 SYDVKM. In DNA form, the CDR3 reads TGTGCCAGCAGTTTAACCAGGGAACGATTCTTT. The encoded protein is CASSLTRERFF.

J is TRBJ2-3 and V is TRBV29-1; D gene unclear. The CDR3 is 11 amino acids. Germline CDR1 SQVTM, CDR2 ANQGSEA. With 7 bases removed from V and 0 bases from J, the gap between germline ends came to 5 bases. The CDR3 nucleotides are TGCAGCGCTGACAGCACAGATACGCAGTATTTT. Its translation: CSADSTDTQYF.

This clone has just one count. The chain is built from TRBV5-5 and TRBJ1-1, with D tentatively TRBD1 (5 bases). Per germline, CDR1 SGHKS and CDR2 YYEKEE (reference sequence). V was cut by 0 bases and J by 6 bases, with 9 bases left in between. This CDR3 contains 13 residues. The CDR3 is CASSLVGGAEAFF. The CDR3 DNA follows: TGTGCCAGCAGCTTGGTTGGGGGTGCTGAAGCTTTCTTT.

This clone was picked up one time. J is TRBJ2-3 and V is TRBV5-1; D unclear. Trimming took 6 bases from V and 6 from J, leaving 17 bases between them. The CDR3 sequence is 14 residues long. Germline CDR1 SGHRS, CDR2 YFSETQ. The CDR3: CASTLESFSDTQYF. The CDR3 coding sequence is TGCGCCAGCACCCTTGAATCCTTTTCTGATACGCAGTATTTT.

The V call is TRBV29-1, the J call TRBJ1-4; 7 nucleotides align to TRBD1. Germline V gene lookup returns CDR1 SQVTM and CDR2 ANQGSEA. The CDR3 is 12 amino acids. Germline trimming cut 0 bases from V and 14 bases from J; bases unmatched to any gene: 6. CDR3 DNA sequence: TGCAGCGTTGAAGACATGGAGGACAGGCTGTTTTTT. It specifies CSVEDMEDRLFF.

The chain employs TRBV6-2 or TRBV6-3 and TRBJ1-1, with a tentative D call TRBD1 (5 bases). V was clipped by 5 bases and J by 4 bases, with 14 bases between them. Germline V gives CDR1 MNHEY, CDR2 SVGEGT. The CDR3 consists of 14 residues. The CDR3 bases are TGTGCCAGCAGTGTAACAGGTGGGCGCACTGAAGCTTTCTTT. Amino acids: CASSVTGGRTEAFF.

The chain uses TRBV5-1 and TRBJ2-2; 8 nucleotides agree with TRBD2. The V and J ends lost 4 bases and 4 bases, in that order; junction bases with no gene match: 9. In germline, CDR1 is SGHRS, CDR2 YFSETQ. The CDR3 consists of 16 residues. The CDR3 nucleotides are TGCGCCAGCAGCGAGGGACTAGTCGGCGGCACCGGGGAGCTGTTTTTT. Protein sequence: CASSEGLVGGTGELFF.

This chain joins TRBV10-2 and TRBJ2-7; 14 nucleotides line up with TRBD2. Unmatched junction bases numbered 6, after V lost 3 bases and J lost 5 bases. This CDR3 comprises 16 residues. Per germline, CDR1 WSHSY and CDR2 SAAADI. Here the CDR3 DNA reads TGCGCCAGCAGTGAAGGACTAGCGGGAGGAAGGAACGAGCAGTACGTC. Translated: CASSEGLAGGRNEQYV.

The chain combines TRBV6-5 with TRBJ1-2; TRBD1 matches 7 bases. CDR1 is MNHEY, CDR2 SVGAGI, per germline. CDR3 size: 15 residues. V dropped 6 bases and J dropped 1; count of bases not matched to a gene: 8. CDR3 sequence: CASRPSGTVNYGYTF. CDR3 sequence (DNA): TGTGCCAGCAGACCCTCCGGGACAGTTAACTATGGCTACACCTTC.

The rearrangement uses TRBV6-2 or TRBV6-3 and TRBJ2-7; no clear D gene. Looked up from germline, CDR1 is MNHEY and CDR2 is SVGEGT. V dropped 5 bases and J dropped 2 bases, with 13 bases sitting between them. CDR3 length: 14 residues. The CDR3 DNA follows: TGTGCCAGCAGTACACAGCCTCAAACCTACGAGCAGTACGTC. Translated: CASSTQPQTYEQYV.

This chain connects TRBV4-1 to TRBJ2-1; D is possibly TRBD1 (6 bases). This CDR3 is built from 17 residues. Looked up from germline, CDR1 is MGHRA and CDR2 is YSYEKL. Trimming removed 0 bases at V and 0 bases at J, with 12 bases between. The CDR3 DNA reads TGCGCCAGCAGCCAAGATACCAGGGGCAGCTCCTACAATGAGCAGTTCTTC. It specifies CASSQDTRGSSYNEQFF.

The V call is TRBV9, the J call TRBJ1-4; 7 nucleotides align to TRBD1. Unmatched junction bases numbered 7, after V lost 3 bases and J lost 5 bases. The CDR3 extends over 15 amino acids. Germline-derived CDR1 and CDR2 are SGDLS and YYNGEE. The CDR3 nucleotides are TGTGCCAGCAGCGGATCGACAGGGATAAATGAAAAACTGTTTTTT. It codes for CASSGSTGINEKLFF.

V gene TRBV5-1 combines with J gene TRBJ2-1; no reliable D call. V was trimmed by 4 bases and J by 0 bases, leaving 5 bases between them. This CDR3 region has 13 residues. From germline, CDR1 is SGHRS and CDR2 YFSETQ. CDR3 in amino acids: CASSPSSYNEQFF. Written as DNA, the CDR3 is TGCGCCAGCAGCCCTAGCTCCTACAATGAGCAGTTCTTC. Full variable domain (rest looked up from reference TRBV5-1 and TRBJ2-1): KAGVTQTPRYLIKTRGQQVTLSCSPISGHRSVSWYQQTPGQGLQFLFEYFSETQRNKGNFPGRFSGRQFSNSRSEMNVSTLELGDSALYLCASSPSSYNEQFFGPGTRLTVL.

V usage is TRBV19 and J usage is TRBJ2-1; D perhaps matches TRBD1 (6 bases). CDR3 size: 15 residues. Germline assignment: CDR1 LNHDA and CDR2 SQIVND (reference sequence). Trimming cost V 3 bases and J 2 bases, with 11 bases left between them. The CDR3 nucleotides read TGTGCCAGTAGTATTTTCGGGACACCCTACAATGAGCAGTTCTTC. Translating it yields CASSIFGTPYNEQFF.

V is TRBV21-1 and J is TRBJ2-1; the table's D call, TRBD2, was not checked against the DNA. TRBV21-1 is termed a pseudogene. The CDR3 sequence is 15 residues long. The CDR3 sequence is CAASHTRAGDNEQFF. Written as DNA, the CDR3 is TGTGCCGCCTCTCATACTAGAGCGGGAGACAATGAGCAGTTCTTC.

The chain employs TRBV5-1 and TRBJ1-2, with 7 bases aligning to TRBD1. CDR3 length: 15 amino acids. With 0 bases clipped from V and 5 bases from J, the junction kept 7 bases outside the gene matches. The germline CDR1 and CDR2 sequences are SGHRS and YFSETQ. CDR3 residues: CASSLGTGVAYGYTF. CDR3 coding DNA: TGCGCCAGCAGCTTGGGAACAGGGGTCGCTTATGGCTACACCTTC.

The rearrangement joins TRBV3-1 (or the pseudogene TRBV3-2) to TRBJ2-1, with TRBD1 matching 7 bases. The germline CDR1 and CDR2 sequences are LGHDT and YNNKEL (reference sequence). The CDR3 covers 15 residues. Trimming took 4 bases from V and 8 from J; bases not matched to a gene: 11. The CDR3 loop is CASSPPGQLRDEQFF. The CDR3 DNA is TGTGCCAGCAGCCCCCCGGGACAGCTTAGGGATGAGCAGTTCTTC.

CDR3 nucleotides: TGTGCCAGTAGGGGCCGGGGGGACGAAAAACTGTTTTTT. Its translation: CASRGRGDEKLFF. The rearrangement joins TRBV19 to TRBJ1-4; perhaps TRBD1 as D (5 bases). Germline CDR1 and CDR2: LNHDA and SQIVND (reference sequence). The CDR3 sequence is 13 residues long. Trimming removed 6 bases from V and 8 bases from J, with 13 bases in between.

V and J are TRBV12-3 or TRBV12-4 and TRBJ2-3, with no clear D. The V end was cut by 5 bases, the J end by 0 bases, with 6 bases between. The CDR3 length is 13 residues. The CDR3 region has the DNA TGTGCCAGCAGTGCACTTAGCACAGATACGCAGTATTTT. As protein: CASSALSTDTQYF.

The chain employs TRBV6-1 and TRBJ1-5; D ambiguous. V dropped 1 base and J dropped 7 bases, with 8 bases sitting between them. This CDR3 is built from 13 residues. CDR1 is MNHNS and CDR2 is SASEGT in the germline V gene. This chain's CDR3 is CASSEEERQPQHF. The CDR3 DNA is TGTGCCAGCAGTGAAGAGGAGCGACAGCCCCAGCATTTT.

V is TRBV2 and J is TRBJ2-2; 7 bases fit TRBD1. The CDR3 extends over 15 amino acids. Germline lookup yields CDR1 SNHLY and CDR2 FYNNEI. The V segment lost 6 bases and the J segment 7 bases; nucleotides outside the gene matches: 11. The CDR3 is CASSPRRQGHGELFF. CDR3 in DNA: TGTGCCAGCAGCCCTCGGAGACAGGGCCACGGGGAGCTGTTTTTT.

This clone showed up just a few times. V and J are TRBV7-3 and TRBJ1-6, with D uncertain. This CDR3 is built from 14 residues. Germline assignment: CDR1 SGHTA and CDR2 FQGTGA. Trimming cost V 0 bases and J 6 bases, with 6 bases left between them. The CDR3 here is CASSLTGINSPLHF. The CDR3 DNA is TGTGCCAGCAGCTTAACTGGGATTAATTCACCCCTCCACTTT.

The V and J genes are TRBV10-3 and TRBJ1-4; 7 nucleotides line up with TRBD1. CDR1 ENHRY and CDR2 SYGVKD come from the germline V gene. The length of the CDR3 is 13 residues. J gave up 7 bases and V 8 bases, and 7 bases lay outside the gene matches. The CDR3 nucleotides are TGTGCCATCCGACCTTCAGGGGGTGAAAAACTGTTTTTT. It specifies CAIRPSGGEKLFF.

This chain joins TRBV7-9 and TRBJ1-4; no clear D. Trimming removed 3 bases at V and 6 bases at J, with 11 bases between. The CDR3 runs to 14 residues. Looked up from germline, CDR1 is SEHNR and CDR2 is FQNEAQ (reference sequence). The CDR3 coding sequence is TGTGCCAGCAGCTTTAGGGTATCCGATGAAAAACTGTTTTTT. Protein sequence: CASSFRVSDEKLFF.

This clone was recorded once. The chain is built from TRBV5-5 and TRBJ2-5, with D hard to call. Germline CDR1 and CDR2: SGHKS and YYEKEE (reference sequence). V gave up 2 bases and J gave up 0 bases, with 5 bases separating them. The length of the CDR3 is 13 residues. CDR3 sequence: CASSLSHQETQYF. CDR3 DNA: TGTGCCAGCAGCTTATCACACCAAGAGACCCAGTACTTC.